This T cell receptor beta chain stems from a study of cytomegalovirus exposure and HLA in healthy donors. The CDR3 contains 13 residues. In germline, CDR1 is MNHNS, CDR2 SASEGT. Trimming removed 7 bases at V and 8 bases at J, with 17 bases between. It was with 60 Vbeta and 13 Jbeta primers that the PCR ran. Profiling relied on immunoSEQ multiplex PCR, and the TCRdb table lists in-frame clones only, not all of them. Seen here are about 160,000 clones, 85% observed once, and the top ten hold 1%. The specimen was PBMCs. This receptor was identified in a boy aged 2 to 10 in good health and CMV-seronegative. This rearrangement joins TRBV6-1 to TRBJ1-2; D is unclear. The CDR3 region is CASTQSSMGGYTF. The DNA for the CDR3 is TGTGCCAGCACACAGAGTAGTATGGGCGGCTACACCTTC.